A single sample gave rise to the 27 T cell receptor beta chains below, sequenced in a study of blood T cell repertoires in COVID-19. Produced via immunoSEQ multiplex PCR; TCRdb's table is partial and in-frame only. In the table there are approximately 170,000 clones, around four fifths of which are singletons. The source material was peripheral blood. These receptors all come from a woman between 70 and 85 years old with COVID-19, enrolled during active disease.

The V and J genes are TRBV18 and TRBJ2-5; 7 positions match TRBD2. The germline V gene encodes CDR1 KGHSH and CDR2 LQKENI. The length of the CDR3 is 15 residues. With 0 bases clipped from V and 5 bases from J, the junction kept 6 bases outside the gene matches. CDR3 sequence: CASSPPMEGGETQYF. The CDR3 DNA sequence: TGTGCCAGCTCACCACCGATGGAGGGAGGGGAGACCCAGTACTTC.

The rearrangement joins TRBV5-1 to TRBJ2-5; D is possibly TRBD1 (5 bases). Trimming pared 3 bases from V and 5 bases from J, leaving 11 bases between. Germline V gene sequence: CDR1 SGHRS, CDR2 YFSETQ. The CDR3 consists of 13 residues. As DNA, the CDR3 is TGCGCCAGCAGCTACCAGGGTTGGGAGACCCAGTACTTC. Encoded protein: CASSYQGWETQYF.

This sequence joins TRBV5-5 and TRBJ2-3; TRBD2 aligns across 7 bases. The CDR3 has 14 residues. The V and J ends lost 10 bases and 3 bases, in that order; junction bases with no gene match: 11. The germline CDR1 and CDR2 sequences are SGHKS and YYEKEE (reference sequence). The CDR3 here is CASNTGGRTDTQYF. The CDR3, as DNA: TGTGCCTCGAATACGGGGGGAAGGACAGATACGCAGTATTTT.

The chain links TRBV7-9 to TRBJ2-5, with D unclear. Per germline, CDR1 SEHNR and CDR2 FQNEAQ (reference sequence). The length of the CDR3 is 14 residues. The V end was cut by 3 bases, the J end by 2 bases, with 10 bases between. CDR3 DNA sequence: TGTGCCAGCAGCTTGACTCGGGTACAAGAGACCCAGTACTTC. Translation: CASSLTRVQETQYF. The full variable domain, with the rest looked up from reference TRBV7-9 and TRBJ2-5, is DTGVSQNPRHKITKRGQNVTFRCDPISEHNRLYWYRQTLGQGPEFLTYFQNEAQLEKSRLLSDRFSAERPKGSFSTLEIQRTEQGDSAMYLCASSLTRVQETQYFGPGTRLLVL.

The CDR3 nucleotides are TGTGCCAGCAGTGACAGGAGCTCCTACGAGCAGTACTTC. Translation: CASSDRSSYEQYF. The chain recombines TRBV27 with TRBJ2-7; D is perhaps TRBD1 (6 bases). Germline lookup yields CDR1 MNHEY and CDR2 SMNVEV (reference sequence). V gave up 5 bases and J gave up 0 bases, with 8 bases separating them. CDR3 length equals 13 residues.

CDR3 in amino acids: CASSRTDYGYTF. CDR3 DNA: TGTGCCAGCAGCCGAACAGACTATGGCTACACCTTC. The V gene is TRBV16, the J gene TRBJ1-2; the D is unclear. The CDR3 has 12 residues. Trimming shortened V by 4 bases and J by 3 bases, and 6 bases separated the two germline ends. Germline V lookup: CDR1 KGHSY, CDR2 FQNENV.

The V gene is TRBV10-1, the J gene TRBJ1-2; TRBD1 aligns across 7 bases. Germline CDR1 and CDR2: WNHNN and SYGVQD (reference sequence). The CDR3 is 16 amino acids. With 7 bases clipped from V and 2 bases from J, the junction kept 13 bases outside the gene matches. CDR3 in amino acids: CASTLPQTGLNYGYTF. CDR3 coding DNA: TGCGCCAGCACCCTACCTCAGACAGGGTTGAACTATGGCTACACCTTC.

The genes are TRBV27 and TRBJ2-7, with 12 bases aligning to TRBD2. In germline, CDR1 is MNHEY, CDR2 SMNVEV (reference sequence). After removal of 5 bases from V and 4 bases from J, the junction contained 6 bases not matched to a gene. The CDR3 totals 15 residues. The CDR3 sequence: CASSVLAGGWYEQYF. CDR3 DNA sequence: TGTGCCAGCAGTGTACTAGCGGGAGGCTGGTACGAGCAGTACTTC.

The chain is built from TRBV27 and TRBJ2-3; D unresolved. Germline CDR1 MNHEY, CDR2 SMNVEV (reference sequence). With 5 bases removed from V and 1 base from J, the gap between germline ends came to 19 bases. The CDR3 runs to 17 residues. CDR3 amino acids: CASSPPGFMGGTDTQYF. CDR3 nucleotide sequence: TGTGCCAGCAGTCCCCCAGGCTTCATGGGTGGCACAGATACGCAGTATTTT.

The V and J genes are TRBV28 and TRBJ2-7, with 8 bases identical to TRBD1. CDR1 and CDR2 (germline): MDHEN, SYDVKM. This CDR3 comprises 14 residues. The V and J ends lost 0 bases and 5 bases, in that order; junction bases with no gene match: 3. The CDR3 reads CASSLWDRVHEQYF. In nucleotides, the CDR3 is TGTGCCAGCAGTTTATGGGACAGGGTCCACGAGCAGTACTTC.

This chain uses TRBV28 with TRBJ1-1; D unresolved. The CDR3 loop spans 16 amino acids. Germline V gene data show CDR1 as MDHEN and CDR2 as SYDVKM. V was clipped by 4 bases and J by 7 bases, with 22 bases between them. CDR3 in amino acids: CASSSPRASIPFEAFF. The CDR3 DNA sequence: TGTGCCAGCAGTTCCCCGAGGGCCTCGATCCCTTTTGAAGCTTTCTTT. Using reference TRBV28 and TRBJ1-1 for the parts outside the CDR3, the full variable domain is DVKVTQSSRYLVKRTGEKVFLECVQDMDHENMFWYRQDPGLGLRLIYFSYDVKMKEKGDIPEGYSVSREKKERFSLILESASTNQTSMYLCASSSPRASIPFEAFFGQGTRLTVV.

The DNA of the CDR3 is TGTGCCAGCAGCTTCCCCGGGACCGGGGAGCTGTTTTTT. Amino acids: CASSFPGTGELFF. V and J are TRBV7-2 and TRBJ2-2; no firm D call. The CDR3 is 13 residues long. Germline V gives CDR1 SGHTA, CDR2 FQGNSA. With 3 bases removed from V and 5 bases from J, the gap between germline ends came to 7 bases.

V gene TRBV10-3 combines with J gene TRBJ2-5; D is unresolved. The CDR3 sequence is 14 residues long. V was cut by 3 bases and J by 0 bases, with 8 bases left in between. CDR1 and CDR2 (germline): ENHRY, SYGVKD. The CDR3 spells CAISDLSDQETQYF. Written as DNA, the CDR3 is TGTGCCATCAGTGATTTAAGCGACCAAGAGACCCAGTACTTC.

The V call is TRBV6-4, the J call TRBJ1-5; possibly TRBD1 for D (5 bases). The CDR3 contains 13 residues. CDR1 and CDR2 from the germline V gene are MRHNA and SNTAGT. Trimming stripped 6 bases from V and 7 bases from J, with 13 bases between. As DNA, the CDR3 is TGTGCCAGCAGCGAGCAGGGAGGACAGCCCCAGCATTTT. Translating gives CASSEQGGQPQHF.

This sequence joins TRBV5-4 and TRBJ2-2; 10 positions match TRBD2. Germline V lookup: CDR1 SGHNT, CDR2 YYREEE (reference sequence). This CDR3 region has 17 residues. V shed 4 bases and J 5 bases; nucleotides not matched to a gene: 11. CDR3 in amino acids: CASSGGGLAGVTGELFF. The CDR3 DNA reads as TGTGCCAGCAGCGGAGGCGGTCTAGCGGGAGTGACCGGGGAGCTGTTTTTT.

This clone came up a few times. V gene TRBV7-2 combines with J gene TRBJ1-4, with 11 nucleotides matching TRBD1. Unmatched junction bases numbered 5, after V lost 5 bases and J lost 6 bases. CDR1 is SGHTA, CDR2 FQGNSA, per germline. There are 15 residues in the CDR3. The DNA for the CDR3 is TGTGCCAGCAGCCCTCGGACAGGGGGCGATGAAAAACTGTTTTTT. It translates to CASSPRTGGDEKLFF.

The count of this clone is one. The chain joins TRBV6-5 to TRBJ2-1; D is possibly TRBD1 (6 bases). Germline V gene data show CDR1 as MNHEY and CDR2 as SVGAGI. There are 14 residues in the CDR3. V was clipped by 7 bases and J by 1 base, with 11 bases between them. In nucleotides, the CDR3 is TGTGCCAGCACCTTCAGGGGATCCTACAATGAGCAGTTCTTC. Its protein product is CASTFRGSYNEQFF.

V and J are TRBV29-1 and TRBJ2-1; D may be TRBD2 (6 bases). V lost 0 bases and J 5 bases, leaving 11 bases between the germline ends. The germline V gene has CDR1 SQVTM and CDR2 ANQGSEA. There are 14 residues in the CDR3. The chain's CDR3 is CSVEDSGDDNEQFF. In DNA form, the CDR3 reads TGCAGCGTTGAAGACTCGGGAGATGACAATGAGCAGTTCTTC.

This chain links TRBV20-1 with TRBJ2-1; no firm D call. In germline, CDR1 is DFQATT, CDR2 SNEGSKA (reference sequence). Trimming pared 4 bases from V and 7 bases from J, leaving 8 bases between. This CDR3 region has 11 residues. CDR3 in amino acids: CSATPRNEQFF. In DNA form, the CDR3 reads TGCAGTGCTACTCCCAGAAATGAGCAGTTCTTC.

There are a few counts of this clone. The CDR3 coding sequence is TGTGCCAGCAGGTCTACAGGCGGTCCAGGTCAGCCCCAGCATTTT. Translating gives CASRSTGGPGQPQHF. V usage is TRBV28 and J usage is TRBJ1-5; perhaps TRBD1 as D (5 bases). Trimming cost V 6 bases and J 6 bases, with 18 bases left between them. Germline V CDR1 and CDR2: MDHEN, SYDVKM. This CDR3 is 15 amino acids long. Supplemented by reference TRBV28 and TRBJ1-5, the full variable domain reads DVKVTQSSRYLVKRTGEKVFLECVQDMDHENMFWYRQDPGLGLRLIYFSYDVKMKEKGDIPEGYSVSREKKERFSLILESASTNQTSMYLCASRSTGGPGQPQHFGDGTRLSIL.

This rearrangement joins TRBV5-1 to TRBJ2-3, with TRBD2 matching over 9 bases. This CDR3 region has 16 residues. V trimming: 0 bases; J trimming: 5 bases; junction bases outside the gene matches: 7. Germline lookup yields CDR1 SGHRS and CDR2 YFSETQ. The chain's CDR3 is CASSLAVAGEIDTQYF. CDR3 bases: TGCGCCAGCAGCTTGGCCGTAGCGGGAGAGATAGATACGCAGTATTTT.

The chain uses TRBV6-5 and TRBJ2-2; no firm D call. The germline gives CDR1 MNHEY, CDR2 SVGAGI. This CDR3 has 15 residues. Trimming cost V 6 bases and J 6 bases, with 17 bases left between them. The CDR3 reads CASSPFFTDPGELFF. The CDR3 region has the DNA TGTGCCAGCAGCCCCTTCTTTACAGATCCCGGGGAGCTGTTTTTT.

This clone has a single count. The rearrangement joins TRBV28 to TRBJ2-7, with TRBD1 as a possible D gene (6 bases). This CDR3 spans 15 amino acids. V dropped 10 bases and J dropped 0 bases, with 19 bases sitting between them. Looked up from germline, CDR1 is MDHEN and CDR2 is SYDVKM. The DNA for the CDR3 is TGTGCCACGCAACTCGCCGGGACAAACTCCTACGAGCAGTACTTC. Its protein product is CATQLAGTNSYEQYF.

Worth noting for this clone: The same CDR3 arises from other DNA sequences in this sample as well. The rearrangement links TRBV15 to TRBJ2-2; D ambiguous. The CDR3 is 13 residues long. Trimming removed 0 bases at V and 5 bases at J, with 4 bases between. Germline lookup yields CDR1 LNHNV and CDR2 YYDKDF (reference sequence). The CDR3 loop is CATSRDRTGELFF. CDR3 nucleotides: TGTGCCACCAGCAGAGATAGAACCGGGGAGCTGTTTTTT.

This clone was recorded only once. CDR3 in amino acids: CASSERDEAFF. The CDR3 DNA follows: TGTGCCAGCAGCGAGAGGGATGAAGCTTTCTTT. This chain links TRBV3-1 (or the pseudogene TRBV3-2) with TRBJ1-1; D unclear. The CDR3 length is 11 residues. CDR1 is LGHDT, CDR2 YNNKEL, per germline (reference sequence). With 5 bases removed from V and 7 bases from J, the gap between germline ends came to 8 bases.

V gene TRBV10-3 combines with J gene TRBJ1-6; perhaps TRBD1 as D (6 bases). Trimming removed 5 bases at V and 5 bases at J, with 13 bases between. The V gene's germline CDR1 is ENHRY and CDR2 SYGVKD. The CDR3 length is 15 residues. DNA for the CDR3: TGTGCCATCAGTTCACAGGGCAACGATAATTCACCCCTCCACTTT. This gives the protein CAISSQGNDNSPLHF.

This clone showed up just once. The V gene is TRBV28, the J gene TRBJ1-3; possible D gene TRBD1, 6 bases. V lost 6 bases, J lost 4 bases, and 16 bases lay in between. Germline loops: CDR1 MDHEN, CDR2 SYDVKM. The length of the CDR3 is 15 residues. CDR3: CASRTPTGTGNTIYF. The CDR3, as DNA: TGTGCCAGCAGAACCCCGACAGGTACAGGAAACACCATATATTTT.